This T cell receptor beta chain was captured in a study of CD8+ T cells in alopecia areata. General observations from the study: Clonality was higher in lesional than normal scalp, especially in alopecia totalis/universalis. For patients receiving tofacitinib, scalp clonality and expanded CD8+ clones among the top 100 significantly decreased.

Sequencing relied on a cDNA template that was reverse transcribed from extracted RNA. Assay: immunoSEQ multiplex PCR; the TCRdb copy retains only in-frame clones and omits some. The table lists 150,000 to 200,000 clones, 58% of them singletons. From germline, CDR1 is SGHDN and CDR2 FVKESK. Trimming took 10 bases from V and 4 from J, leaving 19 bases between them. The CDR3 extends over 14 amino acids. This clone appeared a few times. What it binds is unknown. The treatment was: oral pan-JAK inhibitor, 5-10 mg twice daily. The TCR sequence derives from a human donor with alopecia areata. The chain combines TRBV14 with TRBJ1-1, with D maybe TRBD1 (5 bases). Sample: CD4+ T cells sorted from blood, taken at approximately week 60, from a patient treated with tofacitinib. The CDR3 protein is CATRDAGFGTEAFF. In DNA form, the CDR3 reads TGTGCCACCCGGGACGCGGGGTTTGGCACTGAAGCTTTCTTT.